Listed here is a single T cell receptor beta chain. Its target is unknown. The CDR3 spans 13 residues. CDR1 and CDR2 (germline): SGHRS, YFSETQ. Between the trimmed V and J ends, which lost 10 bases and 5 bases, there was a span of 17 bases. The method was immunoSEQ multiplex PCR; TCRdb's version includes in-frame clones alone and lacks a portion of them. The sample lists 10,000 to 15,000 clones; 88% were seen once. The data are from a study of STAT3 mutations in large granular lymphocyte leukemia. Points from the study as a whole: At least one immunodominant TCR beta clonotype appeared in every T-cell large granular lymphocyte leukemia patient. Sampling intervals varied between patients and samples.

Sample: PBMCs. The sequence was collected from a human donor with T large granular lymphocyte leukemia. Some clones in this sample may be carry-over from other donors' samples. This chain joins TRBV5-1 and TRBJ2-3; no firm D call. CDR3 loop: CAGRTAAEDTQYF. CDR3 bases: TGCGCCGGCCGGACGGCTGCGGAAGATACGCAGTATTTT.